A single sample gave rise to the 25 T cell receptor beta chains below, sequenced in a study of blood T cell repertoires in COVID-19. The method was immunoSEQ multiplex PCR; TCRdb's version includes in-frame clones alone and lacks a portion of them. The table includes about 65,000 clones, 75% to 85% detected once. Sequencing was performed on peripheral blood. The receptors derive from a human donor in a cohort sampled during active COVID-19.

This clone has a count of ten or more. This chain joins TRBV18 and TRBJ2-7, with 7 bases aligning to TRBD1. This CDR3 contains 17 residues. Germline V lookup: CDR1 KGHSH, CDR2 LQKENI. V shed 0 bases, J shed 1 base, and the junction held 9 bases outside the gene matches. As DNA, the CDR3 is TGTGCCAGCTCACCACCCCCCGGGACAGATCCTTCCTACGAGCAGTACTTC. Encoded protein: CASSPPPGTDPSYEQYF. Supplemented by reference TRBV18 and TRBJ2-7, the full variable domain reads NAGVMQNPRHLVRRRGQEARLRCSPMKGHSHVYWYRQLPEEGLKFMVYLQKENIIDESGMPKERFSAEFPKEGPSILRIQQVVRGDSAAYFCASSPPPGTDPSYEQYFGPGTRLTVT.

This chain connects TRBV12-3 or TRBV12-4 to TRBJ1-6, with D unclear. This CDR3 comprises 13 residues. V was cut by 7 bases and J by 8 bases, with 12 bases left in between. The CDR3 region is CASKPDGDSPLHF. DNA of the CDR3: TGTGCCAGCAAACCTGACGGGGATTCACCCCTCCACTTT.

The J gene is TRBJ1-3, the V gene TRBV19; D may be TRBD1 (5 bases). Germline values: CDR1 LNHDA, CDR2 SQIVND (reference sequence). The V end lost 6 bases, the J end lost 3 bases, and 9 bases lay between the germline ends. This CDR3 is built from 13 residues. This chain's CDR3 is CASRTAGGNTIYF. Written as DNA, the CDR3 is TGTGCCAGTAGGACAGCGGGTGGAAACACCATATATTTT.

The rearrangement uses TRBV7-2 and TRBJ1-2; D gene uncertain. Per germline, CDR1 SGHTA and CDR2 FQGNSA. The CDR3 consists of 14 residues. V gave up 4 bases and J gave up 8 bases, with 17 bases separating them. Written as DNA, the CDR3 is TGTGCCAGCAGCTCCGGGAGGGCCCAGACAGGCTACACCTTC. Translated: CASSSGRAQTGYTF.

CDR3 coding DNA: TGTGCCAGCAGCCAGGCCCCTGACGCGGGTCAGCCCCAGCATTTT. It yields the protein CASSQAPDAGQPQHF. V usage is TRBV5-8 and J usage is TRBJ1-5; no firm D call. In germline, CDR1 is SGHTS, CDR2 YDEGEE. Trimming removed 4 bases at V and 6 bases at J, with 17 bases between. CDR3 length: 15 residues.

V gene TRBV19 combines with J gene TRBJ2-7; D call uncertain. Germline CDR1 LNHDA, CDR2 SQIVND (reference sequence). V shed 5 bases and J shed 0 bases, with 8 bases lying between them. The CDR3 spans 13 residues. CDR3 bases: TGTGCCAGTAGTTCCACAAGCTCCTACGAGCAGTACTTC. Its protein product is CASSSTSSYEQYF.

The chain has TRBV5-1 and TRBJ1-1; D is perhaps TRBD1 (6 bases). V shed 4 bases and J shed 0 bases, with 13 bases lying between them. From germline, CDR1 is SGHRS and CDR2 YFSETQ. The CDR3 runs 15 residues. The CDR3 DNA reads as TGCGCCAGCAGCCTAGGACAGATCATGAACACTGAAGCTTTCTTT. It yields the protein CASSLGQIMNTEAFF.

The rearrangement uses TRBV30 and TRBJ2-3; 7 bases are shared with TRBD1. J lost 5 bases, V lost 4 bases, and 3 bases had no gene match. The CDR3 totals 12 residues. CDR1 is GTSNPN and CDR2 is SVGIG in the germline V gene (reference sequence). The CDR3 reads CAWIPGGDTQYF. In DNA form, the CDR3 reads TGTGCCTGGATTCCAGGGGGAGATACGCAGTATTTT.

The chain links TRBV18 to TRBJ1-6; possibly TRBD1 for D (6 bases). Per the germline V gene, CDR1 is KGHSH and CDR2 is LQKENI. This CDR3 comprises 16 residues. Between the trimmed V and J ends, which lost 4 bases and 5 bases, there was a span of 15 bases. This CDR3 reads CASSLGTGSNNSPLHF. CDR3 nucleotides: TGTGCCAGCTCACTGGGTACAGGGTCGAATAATTCACCCCTCCACTTT.

In this sample, this clone turned up a few times. CDR3 sequence reads: CASSAQGVDEKLFF. DNA for the CDR3: TGTGCCAGCAGCGCACAGGGTGTCGATGAAAAACTGTTTTTT. V gene TRBV9 combines with J gene TRBJ1-4; maybe TRBD1 (6 bases). Germline V gene lookup returns CDR1 SGDLS and CDR2 YYNGEE. This CDR3 has 14 amino acids. The V gene lost 3 bases and the J gene lost 6 bases, with 12 bases spanning the gap.

The chain links TRBV18 to TRBJ1-2, with D unresolved. This CDR3 region has 13 residues. CDR1 and CDR2 from the germline V gene are KGHSH and LQKENI. Deletions cut 0 bases from V and 4 bases from J, with 6 bases between. Written as DNA, the CDR3 is TGTGCCAGCTCACCACCTAGATTCTATGGCTACACCTTC. It encodes CASSPPRFYGYTF.

This sequence joins TRBV28 and TRBJ2-2; 7 bases match TRBD1. The V gene's germline CDR1 is MDHEN and CDR2 SYDVKM. The CDR3 runs to 18 residues. J was trimmed by 2 bases and V by 6 bases; bases with no gene match: 15. This chain's CDR3 is CASSPRPGQPLNTGELFF. CDR3 nucleotides: TGTGCCAGCAGCCCACGGCCGGGACAGCCCCTTAACACCGGGGAGCTGTTTTTT.

The chain is built from TRBV3-1 (or the pseudogene TRBV3-2) and TRBJ1-1; 8 bases agree with TRBD1. V gave up 5 bases and J gave up 8 bases; unmatched junction bases: 4. CDR1 and CDR2 (germline): LGHDT, YNNKEL (reference sequence). The CDR3 sequence is 12 residues long. CDR3 coding DNA: TGTGCCAGCAGCAGAGGGGACAGGGAAGCTTTCTTT. It specifies CASSRGDREAFF.

The chain carries TRBV24-1 and TRBJ1-2; 7 positions match TRBD1. The V and J ends lost 4 bases and 5 bases, in that order; junction bases with no gene match: 9. Germline V gives CDR1 KGHDR, CDR2 SFDVKD. There are 15 residues in the CDR3. The CDR3 is CATSERQGRLYGYTF. As DNA, the CDR3 is TGTGCCACCAGTGAAAGACAGGGTAGACTTTATGGCTACACCTTC.

The chain combines TRBV25-1 with TRBJ2-2; TRBD1 agrees at 9 bases. The CDR3 loop spans 16 amino acids. The J segment lost 7 bases and the V segment lost 1 base, leaving 7 bases of the junction unmatched. Germline CDR1 is MGHDK and CDR2 is SYGVNS. CDR3 protein: CASSESGTGWGGELFF. The DNA of the CDR3 is TGTGCCAGCAGTGAATCTGGGACAGGGTGGGGCGGGGAGCTGTTTTTT. The variable domain in full, with the rest retrieved from reference TRBV25-1 and TRBJ2-2, is EADIYQTPRYLVIGTGKKITLECSQTMGHDKMYWYQQDPGMELHLIHYSYGVNSTEKGDLSSESTVSRIRTEHFPLTLESARPSHTSQYLCASSESGTGWGGELFFGEGSRLTVL.

V is TRBV5-4 and J is TRBJ2-1, with D maybe TRBD1 (6 bases). The CDR3 covers 14 residues. V was clipped by 0 bases and J by 9 bases, with 13 bases between them. The germline CDR1 and CDR2 sequences are SGHNT and YYREEE (reference sequence). CDR3 bases: TGTGCCAGCAGCTTGGGGCTCCAGGGGCGTGAGCAGTTCTTC. It is translated as CASSLGLQGREQFF.

The rearrangement links TRBV29-1 to TRBJ1-2; the D is unclear. The V gene lost 5 bases and the J gene lost 7 bases, with 20 bases spanning the gap. The CDR3 has 14 amino acids. Germline loops: CDR1 SQVTM, CDR2 ANQGSEA. The CDR3 nucleotides read TGCAGCGTTTCGCCGCAGTCGGGTCCGACTGGCTACACCTTC. This codes for CSVSPQSGPTGYTF.

The chain is built from TRBV5-4 and TRBJ2-4; the D gene is possibly TRBD2 (5 bases). Trimming cost V 2 bases and J 6 bases, with 12 bases left between them. This CDR3 has 14 amino acids. From germline, CDR1 is SGHNT and CDR2 YYREEE (reference sequence). The CDR3 nucleotides read TGTGCCAGCAGCTTCGAGGGATATGGAAACATTCAGTACTTC. Its protein is CASSFEGYGNIQYF.

The chain combines TRBV12-3 or TRBV12-4 with TRBJ1-5; D possibly corresponds to TRBD1 (6 bases). V shed 6 bases and J shed 5 bases, with 8 bases lying between them. This CDR3 spans 12 amino acids. In DNA form, the CDR3 reads TGTGCCAGCAGAAGACAGGATCAGCCCCAGCATTTT. Its translation is CASRRQDQPQHF.

CDR3 sequence (DNA): TGTGCCAGCAGTTTAGGAGCTAACTATGGCTACACCTTC. Its translation is CASSLGANYGYTF. The gene calls are TRBV28 and TRBJ1-2; D remains ambiguous. The CDR3 has 13 residues. The germline V gene has CDR1 MDHEN and CDR2 SYDVKM. Trimming stripped 2 bases from V and 0 bases from J, with 4 bases between.

DNA of the CDR3: TGTGCCAGTTCATACAGGGGAATCTCCTACGAGCAGTACTTC. Translating gives CASSYRGISYEQYF. The chain links TRBV19 to TRBJ2-7, with 7 nucleotides matching TRBD1. Germline V gene data show CDR1 as LNHDA and CDR2 as SQIVND (reference sequence). V was pared by 8 bases and J by 0 bases, with 7 bases of the junction left unmatched. This CDR3 is 14 amino acids long.

The rearrangement joins TRBV7-9 to TRBJ1-1, with 9 nucleotides matching TRBD1. Trimming at V came to 4 bases and at J to 1 base, leaving 4 bases not matched to a gene. This CDR3 contains 15 residues. Per the germline V gene, CDR1 is SEHNR and CDR2 is FQNEAQ (reference sequence). The CDR3, as DNA: TGTGCCAGCAGCTGGGGACAGGGTTCGAACACTGAAGCTTTCTTT. Protein sequence: CASSWGQGSNTEAFF.

The chain is built from TRBV3-1 (or the pseudogene TRBV3-2) and TRBJ1-1; D remains unclear. This CDR3 has 15 residues. V was clipped by 1 base and J by 1 base, with 10 bases between them. CDR1 and CDR2 (germline): LGHDT, YNNKEL (reference sequence). The CDR3 spells CASSQGLSGNTEAFF. CDR3 DNA: TGTGCCAGCAGCCAAGGCTTATCAGGGAACACTGAAGCTTTCTTT.

This clone showed up just once. This chain uses TRBV28 with TRBJ1-2; D uncertain. Germline assignment: CDR1 MDHEN and CDR2 SYDVKM. The V and J ends lost 5 bases and 4 bases respectively, with 11 bases between them. This CDR3 comprises 13 residues. The CDR3 bases are TGTGCCAGCAGTCTTCCAGGCGTCTATGGCTACACCTTC. Translating gives CASSLPGVYGYTF.

The chain carries TRBV4-1 and TRBJ2-3; D is unresolved. This CDR3 has 14 amino acids. The germline V and J ends were trimmed by 0 bases and 9 bases, with 13 bases remaining between them. Germline CDR1 and CDR2: MGHRA and YSYEKL. Here the CDR3 reads CASSQDDIAGTQYF. CDR3 in DNA: TGCGCCAGCAGCCAAGATGATATAGCTGGCACGCAGTATTTT.